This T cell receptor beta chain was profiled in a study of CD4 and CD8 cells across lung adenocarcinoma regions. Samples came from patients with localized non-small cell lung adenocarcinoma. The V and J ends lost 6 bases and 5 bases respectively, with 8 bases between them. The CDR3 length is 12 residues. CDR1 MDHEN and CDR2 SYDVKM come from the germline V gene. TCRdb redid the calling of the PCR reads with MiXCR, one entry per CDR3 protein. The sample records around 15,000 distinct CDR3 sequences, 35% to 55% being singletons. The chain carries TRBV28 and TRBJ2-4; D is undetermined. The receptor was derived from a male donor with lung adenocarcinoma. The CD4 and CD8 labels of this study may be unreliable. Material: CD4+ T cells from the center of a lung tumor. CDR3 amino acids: CASSLDENIQYF. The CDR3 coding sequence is TGTGCCAGCAGCCTGGACGAAAACATTCAGTACTTC.